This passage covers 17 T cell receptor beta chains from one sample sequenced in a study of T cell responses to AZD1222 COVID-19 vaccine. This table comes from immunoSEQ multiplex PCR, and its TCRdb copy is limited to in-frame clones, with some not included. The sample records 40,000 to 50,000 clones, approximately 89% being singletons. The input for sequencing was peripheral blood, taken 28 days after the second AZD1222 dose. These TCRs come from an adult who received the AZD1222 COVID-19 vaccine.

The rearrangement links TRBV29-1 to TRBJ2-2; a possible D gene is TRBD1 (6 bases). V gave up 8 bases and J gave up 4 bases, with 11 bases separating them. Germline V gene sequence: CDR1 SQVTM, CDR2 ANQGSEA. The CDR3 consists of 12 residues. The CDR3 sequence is CSITGFTGELFF. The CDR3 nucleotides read TGCAGCATCACAGGGTTCACCGGGGAGCTGTTTTTT.

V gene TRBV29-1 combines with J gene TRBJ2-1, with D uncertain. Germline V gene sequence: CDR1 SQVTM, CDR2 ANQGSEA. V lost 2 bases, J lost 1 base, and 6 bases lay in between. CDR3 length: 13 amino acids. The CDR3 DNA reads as TGCAGCGTTGAACGACTGTCCTACAATGAGCAGTTCTTC. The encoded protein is CSVERLSYNEQFF.

The CDR3 coding sequence is TGTGCCAGCAGCTCCCGCCCCGGAACCTCTGGAAACACCATATATTTT. Its protein is CASSSRPGTSGNTIYF. The chain recombines TRBV7-8 with TRBJ1-3; no reliable D call. CDR3 length: 16 amino acids. Germline lookup yields CDR1 SGHVS and CDR2 FQNEAQ. The V end was cut by 4 bases, the J end by 0 bases, with 13 bases between. The full variable domain, its missing parts supplied by reference TRBV7-8 and TRBJ1-3, is GAGVSQSPRYKVAKRGQDVALRCDPISGHVSLFWYQQALGQGPEFLTYFQNEAQLDKSGLPSDRFFAERPEGSVSTLKIQRTQQEDSAVYLCASSSRPGTSGNTIYFGEGSWLTVV.

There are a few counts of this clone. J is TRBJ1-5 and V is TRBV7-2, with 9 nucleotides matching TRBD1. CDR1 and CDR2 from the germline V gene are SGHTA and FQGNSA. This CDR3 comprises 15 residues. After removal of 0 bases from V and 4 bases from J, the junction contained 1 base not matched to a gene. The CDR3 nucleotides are TGTGCCAGCAGCTTAGCGACAGGGGGAAATCAGCCCCAGCATTTT. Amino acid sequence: CASSLATGGNQPQHF.

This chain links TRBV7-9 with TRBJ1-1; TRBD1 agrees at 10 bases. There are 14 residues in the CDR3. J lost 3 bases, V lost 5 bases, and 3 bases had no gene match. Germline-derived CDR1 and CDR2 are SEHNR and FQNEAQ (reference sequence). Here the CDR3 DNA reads TGTGCCAGCAGCCTCGGGACAGGGGACACTGAAGCTTTCTTT. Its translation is CASSLGTGDTEAFF.

The CDR3 sequence is CASSYSKGVWGTEAFF. DNA of the CDR3: TGTGCCAGCAGTTACTCGAAGGGGGTGTGGGGCACTGAAGCTTTCTTT. V gene TRBV6-5 combines with J gene TRBJ1-1, with D possibly TRBD1 on 6 matching bases. CDR1 and CDR2 from the germline V gene are MNHEY and SVGAGI. The CDR3 is 16 residues long. Trimming removed 0 bases at V and 4 bases at J, with 15 bases between.

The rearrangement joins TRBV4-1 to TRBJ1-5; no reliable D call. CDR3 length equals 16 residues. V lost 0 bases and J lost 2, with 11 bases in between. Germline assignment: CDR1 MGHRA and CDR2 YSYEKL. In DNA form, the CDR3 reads TGCGCCAGCAGCCAAGAAGGAGGTTTGGGCAATCAGCCCCAGCATTTT. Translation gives CASSQEGGLGNQPQHF.

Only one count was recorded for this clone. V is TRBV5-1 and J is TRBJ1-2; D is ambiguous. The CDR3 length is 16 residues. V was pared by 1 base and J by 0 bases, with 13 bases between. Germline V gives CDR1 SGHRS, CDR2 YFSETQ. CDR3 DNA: TGCGCCAGCAGCTTGTCTCCGGCCGCAGCTAACTATGGCTACACCTTC. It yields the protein CASSLSPAAANYGYTF.

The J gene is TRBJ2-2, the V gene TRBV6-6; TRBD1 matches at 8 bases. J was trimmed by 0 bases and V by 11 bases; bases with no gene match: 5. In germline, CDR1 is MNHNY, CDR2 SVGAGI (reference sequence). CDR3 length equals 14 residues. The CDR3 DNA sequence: TGTGCCGGATCGGACAGGGCGAACACCGGGGAGCTGTTTTTT. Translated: CAGSDRANTGELFF.

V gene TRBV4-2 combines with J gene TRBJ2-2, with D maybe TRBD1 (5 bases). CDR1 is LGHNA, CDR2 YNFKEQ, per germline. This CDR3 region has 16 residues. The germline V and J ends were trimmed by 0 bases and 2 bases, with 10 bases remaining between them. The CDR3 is CASSQEQGVNTGELFF. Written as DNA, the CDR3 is TGTGCCAGCAGCCAAGAACAAGGGGTTAACACCGGGGAGCTGTTTTTT.

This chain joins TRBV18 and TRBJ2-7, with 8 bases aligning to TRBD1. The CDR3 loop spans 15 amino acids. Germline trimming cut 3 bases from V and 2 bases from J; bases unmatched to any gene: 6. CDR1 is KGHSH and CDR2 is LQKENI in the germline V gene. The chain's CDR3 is CASSPPGQVPYEQYF. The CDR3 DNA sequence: TGTGCCAGCTCACCGCCGGGACAGGTCCCCTACGAGCAGTACTTC.

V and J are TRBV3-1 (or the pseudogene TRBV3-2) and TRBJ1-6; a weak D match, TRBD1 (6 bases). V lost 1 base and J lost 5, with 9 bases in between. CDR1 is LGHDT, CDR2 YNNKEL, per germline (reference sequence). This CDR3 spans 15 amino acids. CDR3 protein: CASSQAQGNNSPLHF. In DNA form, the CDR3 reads TGTGCCAGCAGCCAAGCGCAGGGGAATAATTCACCCCTCCACTTT.

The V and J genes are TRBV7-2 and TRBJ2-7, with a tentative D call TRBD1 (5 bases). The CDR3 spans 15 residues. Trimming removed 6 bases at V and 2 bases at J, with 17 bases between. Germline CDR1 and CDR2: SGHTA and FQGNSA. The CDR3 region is CASRSTAYSTYEQYF. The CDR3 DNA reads TGTGCCAGCAGATCGACAGCGTATTCAACCTACGAGCAGTACTTC.

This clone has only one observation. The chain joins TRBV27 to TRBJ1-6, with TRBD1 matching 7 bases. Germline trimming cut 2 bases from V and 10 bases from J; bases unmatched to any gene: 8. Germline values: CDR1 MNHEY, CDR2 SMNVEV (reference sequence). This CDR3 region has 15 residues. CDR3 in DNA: TGTGCCAGCAGTTTAACCGGGACAGTTGGCTCACCCCTCCACTTT. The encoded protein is CASSLTGTVGSPLHF.

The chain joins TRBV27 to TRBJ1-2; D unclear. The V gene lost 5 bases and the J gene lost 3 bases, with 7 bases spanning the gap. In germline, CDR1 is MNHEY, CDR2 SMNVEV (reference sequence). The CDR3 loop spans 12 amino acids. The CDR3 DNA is TGTGCCAGCAGTCCCGGGGACTATGGCTACACCTTC. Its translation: CASSPGDYGYTF.

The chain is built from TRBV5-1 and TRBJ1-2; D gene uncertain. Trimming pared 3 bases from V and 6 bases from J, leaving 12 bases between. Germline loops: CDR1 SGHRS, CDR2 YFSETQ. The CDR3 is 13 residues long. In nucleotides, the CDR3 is TGCGCCAGCAGCTGGAGTGGAATTGATGGCTACACCTTC. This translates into CASSWSGIDGYTF.

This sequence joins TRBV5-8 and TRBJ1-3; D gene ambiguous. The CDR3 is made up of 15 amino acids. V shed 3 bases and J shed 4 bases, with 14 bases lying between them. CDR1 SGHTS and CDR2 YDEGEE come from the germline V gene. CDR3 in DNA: TGTGCCAGCAGCTCCCTCCGGGAAGGAGGAAACACCATATATTTT. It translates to CASSSLREGGNTIYF.